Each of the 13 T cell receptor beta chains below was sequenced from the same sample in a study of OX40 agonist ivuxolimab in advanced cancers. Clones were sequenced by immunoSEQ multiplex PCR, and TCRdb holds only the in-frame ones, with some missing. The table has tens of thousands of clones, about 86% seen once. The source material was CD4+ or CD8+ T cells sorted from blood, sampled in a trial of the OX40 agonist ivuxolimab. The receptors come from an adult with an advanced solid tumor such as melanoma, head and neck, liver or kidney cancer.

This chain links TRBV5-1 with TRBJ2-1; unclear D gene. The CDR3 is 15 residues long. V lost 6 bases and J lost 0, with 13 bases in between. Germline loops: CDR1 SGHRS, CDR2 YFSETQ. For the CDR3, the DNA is TGCGCCAGCAACCCTGGACGGAGCTCCTACAATGAGCAGTTCTTC. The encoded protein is CASNPGRSSYNEQFF.

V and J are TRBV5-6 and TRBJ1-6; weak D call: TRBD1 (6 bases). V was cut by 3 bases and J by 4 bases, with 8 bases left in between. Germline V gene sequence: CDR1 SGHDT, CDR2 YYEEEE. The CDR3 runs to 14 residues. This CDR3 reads CASSSRGYNSPLHF. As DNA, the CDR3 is TGTGCCAGCAGCTCGAGGGGGTATAATTCACCCCTCCACTTT.

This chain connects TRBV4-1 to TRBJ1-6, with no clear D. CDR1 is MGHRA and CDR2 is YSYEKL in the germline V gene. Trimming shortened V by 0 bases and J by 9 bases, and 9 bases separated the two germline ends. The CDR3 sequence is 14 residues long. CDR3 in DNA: TGCGCCAGCAGCCAAGATGGCCGGGGTTCACCCCTCCACTTT. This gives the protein CASSQDGRGSPLHF.

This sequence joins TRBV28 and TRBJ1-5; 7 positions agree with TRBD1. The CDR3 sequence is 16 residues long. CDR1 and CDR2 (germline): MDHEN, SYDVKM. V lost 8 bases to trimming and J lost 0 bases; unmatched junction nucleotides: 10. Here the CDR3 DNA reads TGTGCCAGCTTGGGACAGCCTATCTATAGCAATCAGCCCCAGCATTTT. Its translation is CASLGQPIYSNQPQHF.

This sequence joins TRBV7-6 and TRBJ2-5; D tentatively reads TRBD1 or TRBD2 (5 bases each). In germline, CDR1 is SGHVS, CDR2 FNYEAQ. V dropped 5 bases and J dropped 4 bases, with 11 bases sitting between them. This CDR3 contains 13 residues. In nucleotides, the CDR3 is TGTGCCAGCAGCCGCCCTGGGGGAGAGACCCAGTACTTC. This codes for CASSRPGGETQYF.

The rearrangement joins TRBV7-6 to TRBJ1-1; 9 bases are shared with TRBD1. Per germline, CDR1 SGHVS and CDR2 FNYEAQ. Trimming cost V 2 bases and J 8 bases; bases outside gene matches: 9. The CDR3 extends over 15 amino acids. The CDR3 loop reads CASSLPRDRAREAFF. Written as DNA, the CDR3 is TGTGCCAGCAGCTTACCCCGGGACAGGGCTAGAGAAGCTTTCTTT.

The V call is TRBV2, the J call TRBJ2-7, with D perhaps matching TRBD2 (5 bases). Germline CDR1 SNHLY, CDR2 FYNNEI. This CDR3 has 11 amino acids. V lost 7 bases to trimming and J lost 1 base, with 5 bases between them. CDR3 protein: CASTGSYEQYF. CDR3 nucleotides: TGTGCCAGCACGGGGTCCTACGAGCAGTACTTC.

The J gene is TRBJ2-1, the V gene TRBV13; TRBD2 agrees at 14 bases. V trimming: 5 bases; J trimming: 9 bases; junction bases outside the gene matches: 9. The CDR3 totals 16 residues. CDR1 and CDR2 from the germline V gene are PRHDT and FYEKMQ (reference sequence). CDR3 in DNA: TGTGCCAGCAGCCAACGACTAGCGGGGGGGCGAGGTGAGCAGTTCTTC. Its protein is CASSQRLAGGRGEQFF. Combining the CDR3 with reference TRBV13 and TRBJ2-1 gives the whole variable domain AAGVIQSPRHLIKEKRETATLKCYPIPRHDTVYWYQQGPGQDPQFLISFYEKMQSDKGSIPDRFSAQQFSDYHSELNMSSLELGDSALYFCASSQRLAGGRGEQFFGPGTRLTVL.

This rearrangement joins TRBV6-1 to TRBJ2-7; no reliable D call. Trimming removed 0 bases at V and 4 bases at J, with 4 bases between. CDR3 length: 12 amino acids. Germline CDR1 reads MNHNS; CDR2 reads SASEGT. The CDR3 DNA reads TGTGCCAGCAGTGAAGCAGGGTACGAGCAGTACTTC. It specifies CASSEAGYEQYF.

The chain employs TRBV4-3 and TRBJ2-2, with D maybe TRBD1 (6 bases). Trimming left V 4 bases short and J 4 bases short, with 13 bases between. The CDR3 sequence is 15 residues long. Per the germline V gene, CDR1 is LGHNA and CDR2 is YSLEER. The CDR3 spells CASSPAGASTGELFF. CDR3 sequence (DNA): TGCGCCAGCAGCCCAGCAGGGGCATCCACCGGGGAGCTGTTTTTT.

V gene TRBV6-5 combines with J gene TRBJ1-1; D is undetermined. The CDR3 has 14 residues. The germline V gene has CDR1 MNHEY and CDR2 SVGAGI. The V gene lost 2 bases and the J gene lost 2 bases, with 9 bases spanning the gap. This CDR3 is CASSYGRSNTEAFF. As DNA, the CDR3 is TGTGCCAGCAGTTACGGTAGGAGTAACACTGAAGCTTTCTTT.

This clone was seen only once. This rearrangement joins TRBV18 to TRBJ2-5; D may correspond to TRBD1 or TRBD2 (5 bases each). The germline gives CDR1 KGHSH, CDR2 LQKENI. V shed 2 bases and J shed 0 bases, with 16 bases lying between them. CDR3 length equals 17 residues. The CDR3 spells CASSPAMRGANQETQYF. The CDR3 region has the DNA TGTGCCAGCTCACCAGCCATGAGGGGCGCTAACCAAGAGACCCAGTACTTC.

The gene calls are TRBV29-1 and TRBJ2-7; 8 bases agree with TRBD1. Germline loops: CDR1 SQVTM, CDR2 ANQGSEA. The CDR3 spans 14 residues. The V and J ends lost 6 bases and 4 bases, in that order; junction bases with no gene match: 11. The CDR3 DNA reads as TGCAGCGTCTACGTTGGACAGGGATCTTACGAGCAGTACTTC. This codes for CSVYVGQGSYEQYF.